These 17 T cell receptor beta chains were sequenced from one sample in a study of T-cell reconstitution after alpha-beta-depleted transplantation in children. Unique molecular identifiers featured in how the TCRbeta library was prepared. TCRdb re-derived calls from the PCR reads in MiXCR, one entry per CDR3 protein. The table includes 250,000 to 300,000 distinct CDR3 sequences, about a tenth detected once. The specimen was PBMCs, collected before TCRalphabeta/CD19-depleted stem cell transplant. The receptors were gathered from a boy younger than two with acute myeloid leukemia, due to receive a stem cell transplant.

The V call is TRBV23-1, the J call TRBJ2-5, with TRBD2 matching 11 bases. TRBV23-1 carries the ORF label, with uncertain function. The length of the CDR3 is 17 residues. The J segment lost 4 bases and the V segment lost 1 base, leaving 8 bases of the junction unmatched. CDR3 bases: TGCGCCAGCAGTCAATGCCTACTAGCGGGAGAGGGAGAGACCCAGTACTTC. Its translation is CASSQCLLAGEGETQYF.

This clonotype has only a few counts. The chain links TRBV14 to TRBJ2-2, with D possibly TRBD2 on 6 matching bases. CDR3 length: 18 residues. V was clipped by 3 bases and J by 1 base, with 18 bases between them. Germline assignment: CDR1 SGHDN and CDR2 FVKESK. The CDR3: CASSQLGPGLVNTGELFF. The DNA for the CDR3 is TGTGCCAGCAGCCAGCTCGGTCCGGGACTTGTGAACACCGGGGAGCTGTTTTTT.

The chain links TRBV6-5 to TRBJ2-7, with TRBD2 matching over 8 bases. From germline, CDR1 is MNHEY and CDR2 SVGAGI. Trimming removed 0 bases from V and 0 bases from J; junction bases left unmatched: 4. CDR3 length: 16 amino acids. DNA of the CDR3: TGTGCCAGCAGTTACTCGACTAGCGAACTCTCCTACGAGCAGTACTTC. Translated: CASSYSTSELSYEQYF.

This clonotype was detected ten times or more. V is TRBV29-1 and J is TRBJ1-2; D not resolved. The CDR3 totals 13 residues. Germline V gene sequence: CDR1 SQVTM, CDR2 ANQGSEA. V lost 3 bases and J lost 0, with 8 bases in between. Here the CDR3 reads CSVEALPNYGYTF. The CDR3 DNA sequence: TGCAGCGTTGAGGCCTTACCTAACTATGGCTACACCTTC.

The chain uses TRBV10-3 and TRBJ1-1; D not certain. The CDR3 totals 13 residues. Germline-derived CDR1 and CDR2 are ENHRY and SYGVKD. The V gene lost 3 bases and the J gene lost 1 base, with 6 bases spanning the gap. As DNA, the CDR3 is TGTGCCATCAGTGAACTCCCGAACACTGAAGCTTTCTTT. Translating gives CAISELPNTEAFF.

This clonotype occurred many times. The genes are TRBV7-8 and TRBJ2-5, with TRBD1 matching over 11 bases. The CDR3 sequence is 15 residues long. Germline CDR1 and CDR2: SGHVS and FQNEAQ. Trimming cost V 5 bases and J 2 bases; bases outside gene matches: 4. CDR3 protein: CASSLDRGQQETQYF. Here the CDR3 DNA reads TGTGCCAGCAGCCTGGACAGGGGGCAACAAGAGACCCAGTACTTC. Full variable domain (rest looked up from reference TRBV7-8 and TRBJ2-5): GAGVSQSPRYKVAKRGQDVALRCDPISGHVSLFWYQQALGQGPEFLTYFQNEAQLDKSGLPSDRFFAERPEGSVSTLKIQRTQQEDSAVYLCASSLDRGQQETQYFGPGTRLLVL.

This clonotype was recorded at least ten times. The chain recombines TRBV5-6 with TRBJ2-1, with 7 bases aligning to TRBD1. Trimming took 4 bases from V and 2 from J; bases not matched to a gene: 6. The CDR3 length is 15 residues. Germline CDR1 reads SGHDT; CDR2 reads YYEEEE. DNA of the CDR3: TGTGCCAGCAGCAACACAGGGGCCCCCTACAATGAGCAGTTCTTC. Its translation is CASSNTGAPYNEQFF.

In its sample, this clonotype was seen many times. The chain couples TRBV20-1 to TRBJ2-7; perhaps TRBD2 as D (5 bases). In germline, CDR1 is DFQATT, CDR2 SNEGSKA (reference sequence). The CDR3 is made up of 13 amino acids. V was pared by 4 bases and J by 1 base, with 11 bases between. As DNA, the CDR3 is TGCAGTGCTACAGAGCGGAGGTCCTACGAGCAGTACTTC. Protein product: CSATERRSYEQYF.

In its sample, this clonotype was seen a few times. The V call is TRBV10-3, the J call TRBJ2-1; the D is unclear. Looked up from germline, CDR1 is ENHRY and CDR2 is SYGVKD. V was shortened by 3 bases and J by 5 bases, with 8 bases between the two germline ends. This CDR3 has 13 amino acids. The CDR3 bases are TGTGCCATCAGTGACAGAGTTCACAATGAGCAGTTCTTC. This sequence encodes CAISDRVHNEQFF.

This clonotype was seen repeatedly, ten times or more. The V call is TRBV6-4, the J call TRBJ2-3; 8 bases agree with TRBD2. Germline lookup yields CDR1 MRHNA and CDR2 SNTAGT. V was pared by 5 bases and J by 4 bases, with 8 bases of the junction left unmatched. The CDR3 consists of 15 residues. The CDR3 region is CASSPSGGVADTQYF. The CDR3 nucleotides are TGTGCCAGCAGTCCGAGCGGGGGTGTCGCAGATACGCAGTATTTT.

This clonotype was seen ten or more times. The chain uses TRBV7-6 and TRBJ2-1, with 11 bases that match TRBD2. With 4 bases clipped from V and 12 bases from J, the junction kept 8 bases outside the gene matches. Germline-derived CDR1 and CDR2 are SGHVS and FNYEAQ. CDR3 length: 14 residues. The CDR3 nucleotides read TGTGCCAGCAGCTCACTAGATAGCGGGAGGGGGCAGTTCTTC. The encoded protein is CASSSLDSGRGQFF.

Many counts were recorded for this clonotype. V usage is TRBV7-3 and J usage is TRBJ1-1; the match to TRBD1 covers 7 bases. Germline CDR1 and CDR2: SGHTA and FQGTGA. V gave up 4 bases and J gave up 0 bases; unmatched junction bases: 2. The CDR3 consists of 14 residues. The CDR3 reads CASSSRGLNTEAFF. Here the CDR3 DNA reads TGTGCCAGCAGCTCTAGGGGGCTGAACACTGAAGCTTTCTTT.

Notes on this clonotype: This may stem from a read error, because a much larger clone lies one nucleotide away. This chain connects TRBV7-9 to TRBJ2-7, with 7 bases that match TRBD1. Germline CDR1 is SEHNR and CDR2 is FQNEAQ (reference sequence). This CDR3 is 13 amino acids long. The CDR3 loop reads CASSFETGYEQHF. CDR3 nucleotide sequence: TGTGCCAGCAGCTTTGAGACAGGGTACGAGCAGCACTTC.

This clonotype was counted many times. The chain recombines TRBV7-8 with TRBJ1-2, with 10 bases lining up with TRBD1. Germline CDR1 is SGHVS and CDR2 is FQNEAQ. The V gene end was trimmed by 5 bases and the J gene end by 8 bases; junction bases not matched to a gene: 14. The CDR3 sequence is 16 residues long. CDR3 sequence: CASSPVPGTGVRGYTF. CDR3 nucleotide sequence: TGTGCCAGCAGCCCTGTACCCGGGACAGGGGTCAGGGGCTACACCTTC.

This clonotype was observed a handful of times. This CDR3 is CASSDSRKWEGHPYEQYF. The CDR3 DNA is TGTGCCAGCAGCGATTCCCGGAAGTGGGAGGGCCATCCCTACGAGCAGTACTTC. This chain uses TRBV7-9 with TRBJ2-7, with 7 bases identical to TRBD2. The CDR3 consists of 18 residues. The junction had 18 bases not matched to a gene; V was cut back by 5 bases and J by 2 bases. Germline V CDR1 and CDR2: SEHNR, FQNEAQ (reference sequence).

This clonotype was detected a few times. Germline and junction disagree at one end, which may indicate a read error. The rearrangement uses TRBV4-3 and TRBJ2-7; 8 nucleotides line up with TRBD2. This CDR3 spans 23 amino acids. Germline CDR1 and CDR2: LGHNA and YSLEER. The CDR3 here is CAGSQDRDWGEEKAGAVSYEQYF. DNA for the CDR3: TGCGCCGGCAGCCAAGATAGGGACTGGGGGGAAGAAAAAGCGGGAGCGGTATCCTACGAGCAGTACTTC.

The chain employs TRBV5-5 and TRBJ2-1; no reliable D call. The V and J ends lost 1 base and 1 base respectively, with 9 bases between them. This CDR3 comprises 15 residues. Germline assignment: CDR1 SGHKS and CDR2 YYEKEE (reference sequence). The CDR3 is CASSLLADSYNEQFF. The CDR3 DNA reads as TGTGCCAGCAGCTTGTTGGCAGATTCCTACAATGAGCAGTTCTTC.